A selection of T cell receptor beta chains follows, all from one sample in a study of T cell changes during pregnancy in multiple sclerosis. Sequencing was performed with immunoSEQ multiplex PCR; in TCRdb, only in-frame clones are kept and a portion is missing. The data hold around 60,000 clones, with about 90% observed a single time. The sample consisted of CD4+ T cells from peripheral blood mononuclear cells, taken after pregnancy. Receptors were obtained from a female donor in good health, enrolled as a control in a pregnancy study. Both conserved end residues are part of each CDR3. The order of the fields is V gene, D gene, J gene, clone size, CDR3 protein, CDR3 DNA. The D gene is left open where the match is weak. The size entry is marked missing in some rows and otherwise reads once, few, many or a size class.

TRBV7-2	TRBD1	TRBJ1-6	.	CASSLDRNSPLHF	TGTGCCAGCAGCTTGGACAGGAATTCACCCCTCCACTTT
TRBV7-2	TRBD2	TRBJ2-3	.	CASSPVGGTSNPDTQYF	TGTGCCAGCAGCCCCGTTGGGGGGACTAGTAATCCAGATACGCAGTATTTT
TRBV11-3	.	TRBJ2-7	.	CASSFGLQGSDEQYF	TGTGCCAGCAGCTTCGGTTTGCAGGGCTCGGACGAGCAGTACTTC
TRBV7-3	TRBD2	TRBJ2-3	.	CASSLGAGGPADTQYF	TGTGCCAGCAGCTTGGGAGCGGGGGGGCCGGCAGATACGCAGTATTTT
TRBV1	.	TRBJ1-4	.	CTSSQAGTSGKTVF	TGCACCAGCAGCCAAGCAGGGACATCGGGAAAAACTGTTTTT
TRBV5-4	TRBD2	TRBJ2-1	.	CASSLDLGGAYNEQFF	TGTGCCAGCAGCTTGGACCTGGGGGGGGCCTACAATGAGCAGTTCTTC
TRBV10-3	.	TRBJ1-1	few	CAISEPSTEAFF	TGTGCCATCAGTGAGCCCTCCACTGAAGCTTTCTTT
TRBV29-1	.	TRBJ1-2	.	CSVEDRGRAGGYTF	TGCAGCGTTGAAGATCGGGGGAGGGCTGGAGGCTACACCTTC
TRBV5-6	.	TRBJ1-6	once	CASSLVFTQGLHF	TGTGCCAGCAGCTTGGTATTTACGCAGGGTCTCCACTTT
TRBV11-3	.	TRBJ2-7	.	CASSLEVLADYEQYF	TGTGCCAGCAGCTTAGAAGTTCTAGCAGACTACGAGCAGTACTTC
TRBV6-4	TRBD1	TRBJ1-2	.	CASSEGQEGGYTF	TGTGCCAGCAGTGAGGGACAGGAGGGTGGCTACACCTTC